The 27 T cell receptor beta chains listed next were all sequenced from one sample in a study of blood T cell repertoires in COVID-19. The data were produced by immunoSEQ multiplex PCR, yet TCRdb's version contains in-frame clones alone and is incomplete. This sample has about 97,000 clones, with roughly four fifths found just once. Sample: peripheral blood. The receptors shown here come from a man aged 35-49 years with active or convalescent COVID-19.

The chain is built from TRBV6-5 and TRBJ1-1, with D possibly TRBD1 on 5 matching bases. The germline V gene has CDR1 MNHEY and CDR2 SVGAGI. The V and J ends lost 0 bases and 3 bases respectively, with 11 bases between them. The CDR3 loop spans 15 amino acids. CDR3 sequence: CASSYSNWGDTEAFF. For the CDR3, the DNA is TGTGCCAGCAGTTACTCGAACTGGGGGGACACTGAAGCTTTCTTT.

This chain's CDR3 is CASTPGGGNTGELFF. In DNA form, the CDR3 reads TGTGCCAGCACTCCCGGAGGGGGCAACACCGGGGAGCTGTTTTTT. This chain joins TRBV6-5 and TRBJ2-2; D possibly corresponds to TRBD1 (7 bases). Germline values: CDR1 MNHEY, CDR2 SVGAGI. The CDR3 extends over 15 amino acids. Trimming shortened V by 7 bases and J by 2 bases, and 14 bases separated the two germline ends.

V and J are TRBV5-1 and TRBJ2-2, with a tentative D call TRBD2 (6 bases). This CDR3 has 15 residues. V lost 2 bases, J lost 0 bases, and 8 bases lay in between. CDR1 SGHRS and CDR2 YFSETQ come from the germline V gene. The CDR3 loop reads CASSLLAANTGELFF. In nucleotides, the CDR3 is TGCGCCAGCAGCTTACTAGCAGCGAACACCGGGGAGCTGTTTTTT. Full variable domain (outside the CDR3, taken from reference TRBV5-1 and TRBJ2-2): KAGVTQTPRYLIKTRGQQVTLSCSPISGHRSVSWYQQTPGQGLQFLFEYFSETQRNKGNFPGRFSGRQFSNSRSEMNVSTLELGDSALYLCASSLLAANTGELFFGEGSRLTVL.

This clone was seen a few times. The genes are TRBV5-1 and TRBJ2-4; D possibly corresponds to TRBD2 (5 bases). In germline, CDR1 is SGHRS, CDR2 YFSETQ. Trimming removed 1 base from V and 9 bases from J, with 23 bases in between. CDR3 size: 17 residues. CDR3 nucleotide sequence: TGCGCCAGCAGCTTGTCTCCCCTCGCCGCGGGCCGAAGCATTCAGTACTTC. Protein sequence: CASSLSPLAAGRSIQYF.

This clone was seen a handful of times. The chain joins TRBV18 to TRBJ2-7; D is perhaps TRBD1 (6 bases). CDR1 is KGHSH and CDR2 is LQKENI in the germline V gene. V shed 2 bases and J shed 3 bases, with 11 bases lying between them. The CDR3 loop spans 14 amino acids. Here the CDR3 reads CASSPIRDNYEQYF. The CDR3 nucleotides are TGTGCCAGCTCACCAATCCGGGACAACTACGAGCAGTACTTC.

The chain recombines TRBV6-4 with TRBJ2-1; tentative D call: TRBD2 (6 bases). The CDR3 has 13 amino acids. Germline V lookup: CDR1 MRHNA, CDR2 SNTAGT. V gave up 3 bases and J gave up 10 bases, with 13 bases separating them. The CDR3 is CASSDSSVGEQFF. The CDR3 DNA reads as TGTGCCAGCAGTGATTCTAGCGTCGGGGAGCAGTTCTTC.

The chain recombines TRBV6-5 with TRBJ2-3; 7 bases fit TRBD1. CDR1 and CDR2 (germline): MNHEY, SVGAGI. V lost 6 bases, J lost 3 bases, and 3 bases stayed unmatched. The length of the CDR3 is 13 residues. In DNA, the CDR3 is TGTGCCAGCAGGGCAGGGGGAACAGATACGCAGTATTTT. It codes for CASRAGGTDTQYF.

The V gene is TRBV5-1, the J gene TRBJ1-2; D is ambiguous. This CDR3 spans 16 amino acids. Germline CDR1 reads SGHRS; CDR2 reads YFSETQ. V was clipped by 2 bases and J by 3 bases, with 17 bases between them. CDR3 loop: CASSFFGGGSDYGYTF. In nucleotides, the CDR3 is TGCGCCAGCAGCTTCTTTGGTGGAGGGTCGGACTATGGCTACACCTTC.

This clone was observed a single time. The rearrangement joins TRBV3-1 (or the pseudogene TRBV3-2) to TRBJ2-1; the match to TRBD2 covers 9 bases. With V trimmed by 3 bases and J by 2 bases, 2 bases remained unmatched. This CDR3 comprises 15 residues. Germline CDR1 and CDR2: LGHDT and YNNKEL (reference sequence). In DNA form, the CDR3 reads TGTGCCAGCAGCCAGCGGGGGGGCCCCTACAATGAGCAGTTCTTC. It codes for CASSQRGGPYNEQFF.

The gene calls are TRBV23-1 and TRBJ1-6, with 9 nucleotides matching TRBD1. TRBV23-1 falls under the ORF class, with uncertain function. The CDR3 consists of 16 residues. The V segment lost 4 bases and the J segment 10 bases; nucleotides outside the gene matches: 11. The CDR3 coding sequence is TGCGCCAGCAGTCGCAACCGGGACAGGGCCTTCTCACCCCTCCACTTT. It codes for CASSRNRDRAFSPLHF.

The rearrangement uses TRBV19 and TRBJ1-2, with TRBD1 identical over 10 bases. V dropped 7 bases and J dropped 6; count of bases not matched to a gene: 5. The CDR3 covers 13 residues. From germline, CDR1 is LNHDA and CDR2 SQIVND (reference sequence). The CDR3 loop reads CASKLTGGNGYTF. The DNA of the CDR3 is TGTGCCAGTAAGCTGACAGGGGGCAATGGCTACACCTTC.

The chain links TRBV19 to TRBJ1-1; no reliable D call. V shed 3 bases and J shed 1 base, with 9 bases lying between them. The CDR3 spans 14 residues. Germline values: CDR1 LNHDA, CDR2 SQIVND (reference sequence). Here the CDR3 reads CASSMREWNTEAFF. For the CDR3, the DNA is TGTGCCAGTAGTATGAGGGAATGGAACACTGAAGCTTTCTTT. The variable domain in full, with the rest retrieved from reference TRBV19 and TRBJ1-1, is DGGITQSPKYLFRKEGQNVTLSCEQNLNHDAMYWYRQDPGQGLRLIYYSQIVNDFQKGDIAEGYSVSREKKESFPLTVTSAQKNPTAFYLCASSMREWNTEAFFGQGTRLTVV.

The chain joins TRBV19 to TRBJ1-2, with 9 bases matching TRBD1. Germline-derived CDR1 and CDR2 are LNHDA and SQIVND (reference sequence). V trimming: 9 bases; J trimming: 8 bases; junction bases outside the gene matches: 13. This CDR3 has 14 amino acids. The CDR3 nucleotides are TGTGCCAGCCGGGACAGGGTCCTCCTTGAGGGCTACACCTTC. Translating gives CASRDRVLLEGYTF.

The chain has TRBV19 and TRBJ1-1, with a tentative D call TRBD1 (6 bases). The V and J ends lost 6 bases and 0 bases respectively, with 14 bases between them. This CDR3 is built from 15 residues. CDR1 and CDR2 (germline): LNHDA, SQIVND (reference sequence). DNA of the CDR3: TGTGCCAGTAGCGAACAGGGCGGAATGAACACTGAAGCTTTCTTT. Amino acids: CASSEQGGMNTEAFF.

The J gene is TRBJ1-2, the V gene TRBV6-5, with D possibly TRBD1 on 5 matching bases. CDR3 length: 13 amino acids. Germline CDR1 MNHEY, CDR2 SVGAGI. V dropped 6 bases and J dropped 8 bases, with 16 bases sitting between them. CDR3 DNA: TGTGCCAGCAGCTCGCAGGGCCGTCTAGGCTACACCTTC. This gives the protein CASSSQGRLGYTF.

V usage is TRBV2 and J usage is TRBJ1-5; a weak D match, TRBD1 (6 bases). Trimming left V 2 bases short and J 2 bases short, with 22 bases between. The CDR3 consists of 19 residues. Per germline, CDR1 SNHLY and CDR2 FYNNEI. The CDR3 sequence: CASSEMGPAKGGGNQPQHF. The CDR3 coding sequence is TGTGCCAGCAGTGAAATGGGACCGGCAAAAGGGGGGGGCAATCAGCCCCAGCATTTT.

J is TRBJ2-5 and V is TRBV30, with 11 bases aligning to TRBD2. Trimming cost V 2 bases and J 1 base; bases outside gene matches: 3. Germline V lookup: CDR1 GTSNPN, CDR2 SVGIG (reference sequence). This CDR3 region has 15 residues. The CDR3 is CAWSLGLAAQETQYF. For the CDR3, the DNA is TGTGCCTGGAGTTTGGGACTAGCGGCCCAAGAGACCCAGTACTTC.

The CDR3, as DNA: TGTGCCAGCAGTGTTACCGGGACTTTTTACTTC. Translated, it gives CASSVTGTFYF. The rearrangement joins TRBV2 to TRBJ2-4, with a weak D call TRBD2 (6 bases). V lost 4 bases and J 16 bases, leaving 14 bases between the germline ends. In germline, CDR1 is SNHLY, CDR2 FYNNEI. This CDR3 comprises 11 residues.

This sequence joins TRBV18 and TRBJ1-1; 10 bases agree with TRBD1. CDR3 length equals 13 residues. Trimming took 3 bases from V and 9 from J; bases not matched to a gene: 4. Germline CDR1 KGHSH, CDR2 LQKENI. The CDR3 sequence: CASSPTGGEKAFF. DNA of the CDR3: TGTGCCAGCTCACCGACAGGGGGCGAGAAAGCTTTCTTT.

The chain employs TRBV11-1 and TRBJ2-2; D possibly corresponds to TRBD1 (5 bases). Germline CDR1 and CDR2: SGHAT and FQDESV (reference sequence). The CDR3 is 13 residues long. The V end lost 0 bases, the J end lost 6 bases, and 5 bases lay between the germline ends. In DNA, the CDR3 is TGTGCCAGCAGCTTAGCAGGGGCCGGGGAGCTGTTTTTT. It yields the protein CASSLAGAGELFF.

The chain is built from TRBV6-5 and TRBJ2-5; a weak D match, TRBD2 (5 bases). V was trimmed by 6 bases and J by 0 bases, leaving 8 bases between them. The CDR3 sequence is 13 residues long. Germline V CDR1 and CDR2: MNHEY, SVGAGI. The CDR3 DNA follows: TGTGCCAGCAGCGGACTGAACCAAGAGACCCAGTACTTC. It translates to CASSGLNQETQYF.

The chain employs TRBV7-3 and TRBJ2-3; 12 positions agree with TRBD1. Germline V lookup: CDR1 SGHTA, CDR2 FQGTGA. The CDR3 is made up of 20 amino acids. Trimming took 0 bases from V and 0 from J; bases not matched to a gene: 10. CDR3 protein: CASSLTPGQGAPRSTDTQYF. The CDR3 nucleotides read TGTGCCAGCAGCTTAACGCCGGGACAGGGGGCGCCCCGAAGCACAGATACGCAGTATTTT.

CDR3 sequence (DNA): TGTGCCAGCAGTTCCATTAGACTAGTTGAGCAGTTCTTC. It yields the protein CASSSIRLVEQFF. The gene calls are TRBV27 and TRBJ2-1, with D possibly TRBD2 on 6 matching bases. CDR1 MNHEY and CDR2 SMNVEV come from the germline V gene (reference sequence). CDR3 length: 13 amino acids. V was cut by 4 bases and J by 9 bases, with 13 bases left in between.

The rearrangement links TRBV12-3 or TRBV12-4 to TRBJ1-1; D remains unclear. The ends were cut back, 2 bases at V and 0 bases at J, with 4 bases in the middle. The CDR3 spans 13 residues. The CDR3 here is CASSLQVNTEAFF. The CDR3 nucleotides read TGTGCCAGCAGTTTACAGGTGAACACTGAAGCTTTCTTT.

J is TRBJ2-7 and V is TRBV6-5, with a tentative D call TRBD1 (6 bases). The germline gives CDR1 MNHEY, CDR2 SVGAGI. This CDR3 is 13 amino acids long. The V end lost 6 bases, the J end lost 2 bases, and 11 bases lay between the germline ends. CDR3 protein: CASRGHKTYEQYF. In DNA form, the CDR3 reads TGTGCCAGCAGGGGACACAAAACCTACGAGCAGTACTTC.

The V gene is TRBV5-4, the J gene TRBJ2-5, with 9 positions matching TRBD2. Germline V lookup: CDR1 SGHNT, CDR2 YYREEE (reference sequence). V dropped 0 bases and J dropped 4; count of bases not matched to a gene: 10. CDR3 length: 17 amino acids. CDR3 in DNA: TGTGCCAGCAGCTTGGATCCTGGCGGGGGGGCCTCAGAGACCCAGTACTTC. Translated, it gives CASSLDPGGGASETQYF.

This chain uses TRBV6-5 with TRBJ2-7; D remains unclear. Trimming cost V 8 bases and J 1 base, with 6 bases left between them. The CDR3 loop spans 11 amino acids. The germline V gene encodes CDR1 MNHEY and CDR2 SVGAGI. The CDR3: CASLQSYEQYF. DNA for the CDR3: TGTGCCAGCCTTCAGTCCTACGAGCAGTACTTC.